The 4 T cell receptor beta chains below come from one sample, sequenced in a study of siplizumab effects on memory and regulatory T cells. Sequenced by immunoSEQ multiplex PCR; TCRdb stores in-frame clones only, minus some. The sample has approximately 100,000 clones; 90% to 95% are singletons. The sequenced sample was Tregs sorted from blood. These receptors all come from a human donor in good health.

The chain combines TRBV6-5 with TRBJ1-2; D ambiguous. Germline V gives CDR1 MNHEY, CDR2 SVGAGI. V lost 6 bases, J lost 8 bases, and 16 bases lay in between. This CDR3 comprises 13 residues. Written as DNA, the CDR3 is TGTGCCAGCAGCTCGACGGACCCCTCGGGCTACACCTTC. It encodes CASSSTDPSGYTF.

This chain uses TRBV2 with TRBJ2-7; TRBD1 might be the D (6 bases). Germline lookup yields CDR1 SNHLY and CDR2 FYNNEI. There are 14 residues in the CDR3. Trimming took off 7 bases at V and 3 bases at J, with 16 bases between the two ends. CDR3 amino acids: CASKLWQGHYEQYF. The CDR3 DNA reads TGTGCCAGCAAGTTGTGGCAGGGGCACTACGAGCAGTACTTC.

The chain couples TRBV6-5 to TRBJ1-5; D uncertain. The CDR3 is 13 residues long. V was trimmed by 4 bases and J by 7 bases, leaving 11 bases between them. CDR1 and CDR2 (germline): MNHEY, SVGAGI. Here the CDR3 reads CASSCSPGQPQHF. The CDR3 DNA sequence: TGTGCCAGCAGTTGCTCACCGGGACAGCCCCAGCATTTT.

The chain employs TRBV7-8 and TRBJ1-2; D may be TRBD1 (6 bases). There are 13 residues in the CDR3. V lost 5 bases, J lost 7 bases, and 14 bases lay in between. Germline V gene data show CDR1 as SGHVS and CDR2 as FQNEAQ. The chain's CDR3 is CASSLVGGPGYTF. In DNA, the CDR3 is TGTGCCAGCAGCCTGGTGGGGGGCCCTGGCTACACCTTC.